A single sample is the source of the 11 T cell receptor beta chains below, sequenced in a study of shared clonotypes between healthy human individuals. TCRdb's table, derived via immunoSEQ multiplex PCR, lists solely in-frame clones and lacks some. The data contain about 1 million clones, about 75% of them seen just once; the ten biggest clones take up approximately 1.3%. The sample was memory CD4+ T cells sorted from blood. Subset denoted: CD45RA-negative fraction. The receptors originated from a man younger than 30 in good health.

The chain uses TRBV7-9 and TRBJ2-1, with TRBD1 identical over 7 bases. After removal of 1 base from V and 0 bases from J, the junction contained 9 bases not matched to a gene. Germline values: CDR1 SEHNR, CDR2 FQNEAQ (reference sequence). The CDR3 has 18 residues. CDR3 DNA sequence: TGTGCCAGCAGCTTAGGGACAGGAACCTTGAGCTCCTACAATGAGCAGTTCTTC. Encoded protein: CASSLGTGTLSSYNEQFF. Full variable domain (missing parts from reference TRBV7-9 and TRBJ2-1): DTGVSQNPRHKITKRGQNVTFRCDPISEHNRLYWYRQTLGQGPEFLTYFQNEAQLEKSRLLSDRFSAERPKGSFSTLEIQRTEQGDSAMYLCASSLGTGTLSSYNEQFFGPGTRLTVL.

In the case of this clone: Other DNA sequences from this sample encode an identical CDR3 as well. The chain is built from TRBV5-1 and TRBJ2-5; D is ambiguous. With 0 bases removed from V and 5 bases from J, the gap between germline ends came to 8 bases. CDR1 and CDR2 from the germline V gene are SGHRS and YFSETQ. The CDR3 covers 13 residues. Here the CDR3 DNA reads TGCGCCAGCAGCTTGGGGGTCGGGGAGACCCAGTACTTC. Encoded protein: CASSLGVGETQYF. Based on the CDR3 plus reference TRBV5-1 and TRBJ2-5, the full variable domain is KAGVTQTPRYLIKTRGQQVTLSCSPISGHRSVSWYQQTPGQGLQFLFEYFSETQRNKGNFPGRFSGRQFSNSRSEMNVSTLELGDSALYLCASSLGVGETQYFGPGTRLLVL.

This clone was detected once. For the CDR3, the DNA is TGTGCCAGCAGTTCTGAGGGACGCAATCAGCCCCAGCATTTT. This gives the protein CASSSEGRNQPQHF. V is TRBV2 and J is TRBJ1-5; tentative D call: TRBD1 (5 bases). The V and J ends lost 5 bases and 2 bases respectively, with 10 bases between them. Germline V gives CDR1 SNHLY, CDR2 FYNNEI. This CDR3 is built from 14 residues.

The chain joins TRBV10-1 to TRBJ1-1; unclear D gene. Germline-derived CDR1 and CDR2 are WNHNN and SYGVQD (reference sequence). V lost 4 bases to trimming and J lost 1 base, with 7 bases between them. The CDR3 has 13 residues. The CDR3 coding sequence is TGCGCCAGCAGTGGGTCCCCGAACACTGAAGCTTTCTTT. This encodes CASSGSPNTEAFF.

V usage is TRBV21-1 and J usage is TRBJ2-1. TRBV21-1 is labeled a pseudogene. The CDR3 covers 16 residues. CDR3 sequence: CASSKEGRTRYNEQFF. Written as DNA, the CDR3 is TGTGCCAGCAGCAAAGAGGGCAGAACCAGATACAATGAGCAGTTCTTC.

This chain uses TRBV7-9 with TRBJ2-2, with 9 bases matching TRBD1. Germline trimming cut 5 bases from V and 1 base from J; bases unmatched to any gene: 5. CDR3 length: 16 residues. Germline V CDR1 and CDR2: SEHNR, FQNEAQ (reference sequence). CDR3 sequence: CASSHDRGWNTGELFF. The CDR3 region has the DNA TGTGCCAGCAGCCACGACAGGGGGTGGAACACCGGGGAGCTGTTTTTT.

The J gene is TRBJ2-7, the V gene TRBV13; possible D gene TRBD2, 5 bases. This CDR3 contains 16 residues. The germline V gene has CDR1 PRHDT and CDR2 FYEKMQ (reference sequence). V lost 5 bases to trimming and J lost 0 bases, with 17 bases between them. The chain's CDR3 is CASSRDWSRGSYEQYF. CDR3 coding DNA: TGTGCCAGCAGCCGAGATTGGTCCCGGGGCTCCTACGAGCAGTACTTC.

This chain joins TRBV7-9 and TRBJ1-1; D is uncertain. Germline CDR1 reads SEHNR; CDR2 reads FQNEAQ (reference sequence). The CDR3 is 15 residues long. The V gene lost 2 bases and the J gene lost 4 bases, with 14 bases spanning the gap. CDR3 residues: CASSLKIGAPTEAFF. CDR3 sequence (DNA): TGTGCCAGCAGCTTAAAAATCGGAGCACCCACTGAAGCTTTCTTT. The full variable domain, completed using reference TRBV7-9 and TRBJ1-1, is DTGVSQNPRHKITKRGQNVTFRCDPISEHNRLYWYRQTLGQGPEFLTYFQNEAQLEKSRLLSDRFSAERPKGSFSTLEIQRTEQGDSAMYLCASSLKIGAPTEAFFGQGTRLTVV.

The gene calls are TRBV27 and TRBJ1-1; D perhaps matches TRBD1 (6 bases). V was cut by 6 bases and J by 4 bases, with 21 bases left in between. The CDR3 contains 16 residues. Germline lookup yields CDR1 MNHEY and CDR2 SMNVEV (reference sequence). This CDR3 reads CASSGGRGPGGTEAFF. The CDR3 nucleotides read TGTGCCAGCAGCGGGGGGCGCGGACCGGGGGGCACTGAAGCTTTCTTT.

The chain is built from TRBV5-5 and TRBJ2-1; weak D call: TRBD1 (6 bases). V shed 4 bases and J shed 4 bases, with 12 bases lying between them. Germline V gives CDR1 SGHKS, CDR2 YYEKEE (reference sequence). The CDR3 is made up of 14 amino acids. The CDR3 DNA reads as TGTGCCAGCAGCCCTACAGGGATATACAATGAGCAGTTCTTC. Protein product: CASSPTGIYNEQFF.

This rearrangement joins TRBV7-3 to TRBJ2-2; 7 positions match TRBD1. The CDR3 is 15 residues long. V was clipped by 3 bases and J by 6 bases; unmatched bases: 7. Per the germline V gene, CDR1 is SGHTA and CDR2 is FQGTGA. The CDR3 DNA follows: TGTGCCAGCAGCTTGATGACAGGGCTTGCCGGGGAGCTGTTTTTT. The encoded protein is CASSLMTGLAGELFF.